This TCR beta chain appears in the sequencing data of a study of T cells in Graves' hyperthyroidism and ophthalmopathy. Absent ophthalmopathy progression within 18 months defined stable Graves' hyperthyroidism. Used for diagnoses were clinical symptoms, serum thyroxine and TRAb, thyroid ultrasound and orbital computed tomography. TCR beta CDR3 sequences were amplified from RNA transcripts. First-round RT-PCR of the TCR CDR3 relied on the HTBI primer set. In TCRdb, the multiplex PCR reads were re-called with MiXCR into one record per CDR3 protein. The table lists about 360,000 distinct CDR3 sequences, about 13% of them singletons. The table lists this clonotype with many counts. The germline V and J ends were trimmed by 0 bases and 3 bases, with 6 bases remaining between them. This CDR3 region has 14 residues. Germline lookup yields CDR1 PRHDT and CDR2 FYEKMQ (reference sequence).

This sequence originates from a woman younger than 30 with Graves' hyperthyroidism. The sequencing input was blood. This chain joins TRBV13 and TRBJ2-1; D perhaps matches TRBD2 (5 bases). This CDR3 is CASSLGLVYNEQFF. The CDR3 DNA reads TGTGCCAGCAGCTTAGGACTAGTCTACAATGAGCAGTTCTTC.